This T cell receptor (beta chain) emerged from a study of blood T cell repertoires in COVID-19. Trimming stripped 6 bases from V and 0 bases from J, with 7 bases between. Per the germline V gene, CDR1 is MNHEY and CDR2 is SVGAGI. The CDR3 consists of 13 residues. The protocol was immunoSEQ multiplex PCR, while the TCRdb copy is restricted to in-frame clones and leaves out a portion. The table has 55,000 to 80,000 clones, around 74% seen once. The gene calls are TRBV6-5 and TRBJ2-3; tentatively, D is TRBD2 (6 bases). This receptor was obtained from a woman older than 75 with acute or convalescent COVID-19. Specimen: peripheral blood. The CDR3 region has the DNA TGTGCCAGCAGCAGCGGGAGCACAGATACGCAGTATTTT. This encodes CASSSGSTDTQYF.